These T cell receptor beta chains were read from a single sample in a study of T cell responses to AZD1222 COVID-19 vaccine. Clones were sequenced by immunoSEQ multiplex PCR, and TCRdb holds only the in-frame ones, with some missing. Of about 150,000 clones listed, 91% are singletons. The specimen was peripheral blood, collected on day 0 of AZD1222 vaccination. These receptors originate from an adult in good health. Both conserved end residues are part of each CDR3. The order of the fields is clone size, J gene, D gene, V gene, CDR3 DNA, CDR3 protein. D genes are given only for firm matches. A clone size is listed for some rows: how often the clone was seen (once, few, many), or a class if it is expanded.

size: NA; J: TRBJ1-5; D: NA; V: TRBV9; DNA: TGTGCCAGCAGCCCCTTCCTCCGGGGGGGGGCCGGTCAGCCCCAGCATTTT; CDR3: CASSPFLRGGAGQPQHF
size: NA; J: TRBJ1-4; D: NA; V: TRBV28; DNA: TGTGCCAGCAGTTCCGGGACATTGGCGGAAAAACTGTTTTTT; CDR3: CASSSGTLAEKLFF
size: NA; J: TRBJ1-4; D: TRBD1; V: TRBV5-6; DNA: TGTGCCAGCAGCAGGGACAGGGGGGATGAAAAACTGTTTTTT; CDR3: CASSRDRGDEKLFF
size: NA; J: TRBJ2-5; D: NA; V: TRBV6-2/TRBV6-3; DNA: TGTGCCAGCAGTTACGTCGCCGGAAACTCGTACCAAGAGACCCAGTACTTC; CDR3: CASSYVAGNSYQETQYF
size: NA; J: TRBJ1-3; D: NA; V: TRBV4-3; DNA: TGCGCCAGCAGCCAACACCTCAACTCTGGAAACACCATATATTTT; CDR3: CASSQHLNSGNTIYF
size: NA; J: TRBJ2-6; D: TRBD2; V: TRBV20-1; DNA: TGCAGTGCTAGTCGGGAGGCTGGGGCCAACGTCCTGACTTTC; CDR3: CSASREAGANVLTF
size: NA; J: TRBJ1-1; D: TRBD1; V: TRBV6-6; DNA: TGTGCCAGCAGGGGGACAGGGGATGTTCACACTGAAGCTTTCTTT; CDR3: CASRGTGDVHTEAFF
size: NA; J: TRBJ1-1; D: NA; V: TRBV14; DNA: TGTGCCAGCAGCCACTGGGATAGGATGAACACTGAAGCTTTCTTT; CDR3: CASSHWDRMNTEAFF
size: NA; J: TRBJ1-1; D: NA; V: TRBV18; DNA: TGTGCCAGCTCACCCCTGGGGGGGGGCGAGACTGAAGCTTTCTTT; CDR3: CASSPLGGGETEAFF
size: NA; J: TRBJ2-7; D: NA; V: TRBV5-1; DNA: TGCGCCAGCAGTTGGGTCCAGGGAAACGAGCAGTACTTC; CDR3: CASSWVQGNEQYF
size: NA; J: TRBJ2-3; D: NA; V: TRBV12-3/TRBV12-4; DNA: TGTGCCAGCAGTCCCCGCGATACGCAGTATTTT; CDR3: CASSPRDTQYF
size: NA; J: TRBJ2-3; D: NA; V: TRBV5-8; DNA: TGTGCCAGCAGCGACACTCACACAGATACGCAGTATTTT; CDR3: CASSDTHTDTQYF
size: NA; J: TRBJ2-1; D: NA; V: TRBV4-1; DNA: TGCGCCAGCAGCTCCCACTACGGGGAGAGGGACAATGAGCAGTTCTTC; CDR3: CASSSHYGERDNEQFF
size: NA; J: TRBJ1-2; D: NA; V: TRBV28; DNA: TGTGCCAGCAGTTTAACGACGGCTAACTATGGCTACACCTTC; CDR3: CASSLTTANYGYTF
size: NA; J: TRBJ2-4; D: NA; V: TRBV4-3; DNA: TGCGCCAGCAGCCAAGAGGCTCTCCCGGGAGCCAAAAGTCTAGCCAAAAACATTCAGTACTTC; CDR3: CASSQEALPGAKSLAKNIQYF
size: NA; J: TRBJ2-3; D: NA; V: TRBV7-8; DNA: TGTGCCAGCAGCTTAGATAGTGAGGTCGGTACGCAGTATTTT; CDR3: CASSLDSEVGTQYF
size: NA; J: TRBJ1-5; D: NA; V: TRBV24-1; DNA: TGTGCCACCAGTGATTTGAGGGGACAGCCCCAGCATTTT; CDR3: CATSDLRGQPQHF
size: few; J: TRBJ1-5; D: TRBD1; V: TRBV6-4; DNA: TGTGCCAGACGGCGACCGGGACAGAGAAATCAGCCCCAGCATTTT; CDR3: CARRRPGQRNQPQHF
size: NA; J: TRBJ1-5; D: NA; V: TRBV27; DNA: TGTGCCAGCAGCCCCAAATCCGGTTTCCAGCCCCAGCATTTT; CDR3: CASSPKSGFQPQHF
size: NA; J: TRBJ2-1; D: TRBD2; V: TRBV29-1; DNA: TGCAGCGTTAGGGGACTAGCGGGGAATAAGCAGTTCTTC; CDR3: CSVRGLAGNKQFF
size: NA; J: TRBJ2-1; D: TRBD2; V: TRBV11-3; DNA: TGTGCCAGCAGCTTAGATCGCGGGAGGGTACCGCATGAGCAGTTCTTC; CDR3: CASSLDRGRVPHEQFF
size: few; J: TRBJ2-7; D: NA; V: TRBV7-2; DNA: TGTGCCAGCAGCTTAGCGGGGTCTGGGGGGCAGTACTTC; CDR3: CASSLAGSGGQYF
size: NA; J: TRBJ2-5; D: NA; V: TRBV20-1; DNA: TGCAGTGCTAGTGGCGGGAATCAAGAGACCCAGTACTTC; CDR3: CSASGGNQETQYF
size: NA; J: TRBJ1-1; D: NA; V: TRBV7-2; DNA: TGTGCCAGCAGCCCCTTCGGGTCCTCCGGGGGAGCTTTCTTT; CDR3: CASSPFGSSGGAFF
size: NA; J: TRBJ1-5; D: NA; V: TRBV2; DNA: TGTGCCAGCAGTGAAGAAACACCCTATAGCAATCAGCCCCAGCATTTT; CDR3: CASSEETPYSNQPQHF
size: NA; J: TRBJ2-7; D: NA; V: TRBV4-3; DNA: TGCGCCAGCAGCCAAGATCTAGGGTTTACCTACGAGCAGTACTTC; CDR3: CASSQDLGFTYEQYF
size: NA; J: TRBJ2-3; D: NA; V: TRBV7-3; DNA: TGTGCCAGCAGCTTACAGGTTCGGACTTTAGCCTCCACAGATACGCAGTATTTT; CDR3: CASSLQVRTLASTDTQYF
size: once; J: TRBJ1-1; D: NA; V: TRBV5-5; DNA: TGTGCCAGCAGCTTAATGGGGATTCGAGGCACCAACACTGAAGCTTTCTTT; CDR3: CASSLMGIRGTNTEAFF
size: NA; J: TRBJ2-7; D: TRBD2; V: TRBV11-2; DNA: TGTGCCAGCAGCTTAGCTCTAGCGGGGGTTCCCTACGAGCAGTACTTC; CDR3: CASSLALAGVPYEQYF
size: NA; J: TRBJ1-4; D: NA; V: TRBV6-2/TRBV6-3; DNA: TGTGCCAGCAGTTACAGGGGGAATGAAAAACTGTTTTTT; CDR3: CASSYRGNEKLFF
size: once; J: TRBJ2-2; D: NA; V: TRBV7-9; DNA: TGTGCCAGCAGCTCACAGAGATCGAACACCGGGGAGCTGTTTTTT; CDR3: CASSSQRSNTGELFF
size: once; J: TRBJ1-1; D: TRBD1; V: TRBV29-1; DNA: TGCAGCGTTCTCGAGGGGGCGACGATGAACACTGAAGCTTTCTTT; CDR3: CSVLEGATMNTEAFF
size: NA; J: TRBJ2-1; D: NA; V: TRBV11-3; DNA: TGTGCCAGCAGCTTAGATCGGAGGGACAATGAGCAGTTCTTC; CDR3: CASSLDRRDNEQFF
size: NA; J: TRBJ2-7; D: TRBD1; V: TRBV19; DNA: TGTGCCAGTAGTATAGGACGGACAGGGCACTACGAGCAGTACTTC; CDR3: CASSIGRTGHYEQYF
size: NA; J: TRBJ2-1; D: TRBD2; V: TRBV18; DNA: TGTGCCAGCTCACCTCGGGGACTAGCGGGACTTGATGAGCAGTTCTTC; CDR3: CASSPRGLAGLDEQFF
size: NA; J: TRBJ1-5; D: NA; V: TRBV5-1; DNA: TGCGCCAGCAGCTTGGCCGGGAATAATCAGCCCCAGCATTTT; CDR3: CASSLAGNNQPQHF
size: once; J: TRBJ2-1; D: TRBD2; V: TRBV27; DNA: TGTGCCAGCAGTCGGAGCGGGAGCTCCTACAATGAGCAGTTCTTC; CDR3: CASSRSGSSYNEQFF
size: once; J: TRBJ2-7; D: NA; V: TRBV3-1/TRBV3-2; DNA: TGTGCCAGCAGCCCCGGGGTAGCCTACGAGCAGTACTTC; CDR3: CASSPGVAYEQYF
size: NA; J: TRBJ2-7; D: NA; V: TRBV7-2; DNA: TGTGCCAGCAGCTTAGGGGGGCAAGGTTCCTACGAGCAGTACTTC; CDR3: CASSLGGQGSYEQYF
size: NA; J: TRBJ1-5; D: NA; V: TRBV15; DNA: TGTGCCACCAGCAGAGTTCCTGAGTTAAGCAATCAGCCCCAGCATTTT; CDR3: CATSRVPELSNQPQHF
size: once; J: TRBJ2-3; D: TRBD2; V: TRBV2; DNA: TGTGCCAGCAGCCCGGGGACTAGCGGGAGTGGTACGCAGTATTTT; CDR3: CASSPGTSGSGTQYF
size: NA; J: TRBJ1-4; D: NA; V: TRBV18; DNA: TGTGCCAGCTCACCGGCTGGAAATCAGGCGTGGGAAAAACTGTTTTTT; CDR3: CASSPAGNQAWEKLFF
size: once; J: TRBJ2-5; D: NA; V: TRBV3-1/TRBV3-2; DNA: TGTGCCAGCAGCCTAAGGGGTGGAGAGACCCAGTACTTC; CDR3: CASSLRGGETQYF
size: NA; J: TRBJ2-1; D: NA; V: TRBV7-3; DNA: TGTGCCAGCAGCTTCCCATCCGGTCAAAATGAGCAGTTCTTC; CDR3: CASSFPSGQNEQFF
size: NA; J: TRBJ2-1; D: TRBD1; V: TRBV4-3; DNA: TGCGCCAGCAGCCAAGCTGGGACAGGGGCCTATAGTGAGCAGTTCTTC; CDR3: CASSQAGTGAYSEQFF
size: NA; J: TRBJ1-1; D: NA; V: TRBV7-2; DNA: TGTGCCAGCAGCTCGAGATCCGGGGCGGATATCGAGGCTTTCTTT; CDR3: CASSSRSGADIEAFF
size: NA; J: TRBJ1-2; D: NA; V: TRBV27; DNA: TGTGCCAGCAGTTTAGGGGCGGGCTATGGCTACACCTTC; CDR3: CASSLGAGYGYTF
size: few; J: TRBJ1-2; D: NA; V: TRBV7-8; DNA: TGTGCCAGCAGCTTGGAGTCGGGGTCGGCTAACTATGGCTACACCTTC; CDR3: CASSLESGSANYGYTF
size: NA; J: TRBJ2-1; D: NA; V: TRBV5-1; DNA: TGCGCCAGCAGCCAGAATACGTACAATGAGCAGTTCTTC; CDR3: CASSQNTYNEQFF
size: NA; J: TRBJ2-7; D: TRBD2; V: TRBV27; DNA: TGTGCCAGCAGTTCAAAGGCTAGCGGGAAATACGAGCAGTACTTC; CDR3: CASSSKASGKYEQYF
size: NA; J: TRBJ1-3; D: NA; V: TRBV5-4; DNA: TGTGCCAGCAGCTTGGGGACGTTCGGAAACACCATATATTTT; CDR3: CASSLGTFGNTIYF
size: NA; J: TRBJ1-1; D: TRBD1; V: TRBV19; DNA: TGTGCCAGTAAATCAGGGGGCGGGGGCACTGAAGCTTTCTTT; CDR3: CASKSGGGGTEAFF
size: NA; J: TRBJ1-1; D: TRBD1; V: TRBV5-6; DNA: TGTGCCAGCAGCTTGGGCCCGAGACAGGGCGGCGTGAACACTGAAGCTTTCTTT; CDR3: CASSLGPRQGGVNTEAFF
size: NA; J: TRBJ2-7; D: NA; V: TRBV9; DNA: TGTGCCAGCAGCGTAGGGGCAGGAACCTACGAGCAGTACTTC; CDR3: CASSVGAGTYEQYF
size: NA; J: TRBJ1-6; D: NA; V: TRBV7-8; DNA: TGTGCCAGCAGCTTAAAAAACTCCTATAATTCACCCCTCCACTTT; CDR3: CASSLKNSYNSPLHF
size: NA; J: TRBJ1-2; D: NA; V: TRBV18; DNA: TGTGCCAGCTCACCCGCTACGGAGCCGGGTGTTGGTGGCTACACCTTC; CDR3: CASSPATEPGVGGYTF
size: NA; J: TRBJ1-3; D: TRBD1; V: TRBV5-1; DNA: TGCGCCAGCAGCTTGAGACAGGGGGCTAACACCATATATTTT; CDR3: CASSLRQGANTIYF
size: NA; J: TRBJ1-4; D: NA; V: TRBV6-5; DNA: TGTGCCAGCACGGCAGGGGCAACTAATGAAAAACTGTTTTTT; CDR3: CASTAGATNEKLFF
size: NA; J: TRBJ1-4; D: TRBD1; V: TRBV29-1; DNA: TGCAGCGTGGGACAGGGGGCCGAAAAACTGTTTTTT; CDR3: CSVGQGAEKLFF
size: NA; J: TRBJ2-5; D: NA; V: TRBV27; DNA: TGTGCCAGCAGGGCAGGGAATATGATAGAGCGAGAGACCCAGTACTTC; CDR3: CASRAGNMIERETQYF